The clone carrying this T cell receptor (beta chain) was recorded only once. Its antigen remains unknown. Produced via immunoSEQ multiplex PCR; TCRdb's table is partial and in-frame only. In the table there are 45,000 to 70,000 clones, around 92% of which are singletons. The sample comes from a study of T cell responses to AZD1222 COVID-19 vaccine. Findings and caveats of the study: Baseline testing showed seropositivity in only a handful of AZD1222 recipients. Breadth and depth of Spike-specific TCRs rose after two AZD1222 doses. Dominant CD4 TCR responses targeted spike regions 160-218 and 743-854.

The CDR3 runs 14 residues. CDR1 and CDR2 from the germline V gene are SEHNR and FQNEAQ (reference sequence). Germline trimming cut 4 bases from V and 6 bases from J; bases unmatched to any gene: 6. The TCR sequence derives from an adult who received the AZD1222 COVID-19 vaccine. The material was peripheral blood, obtained 28 days after the second AZD1222 dose. This sequence joins TRBV7-9 and TRBJ1-2, with 9 bases identical to TRBD1. This CDR3 reads CASSSPGTGNGYTF. Written as DNA, the CDR3 is TGTGCCAGCAGCTCCCCCGGGACAGGGAATGGCTACACCTTC.